These T cell receptor beta chains were read from a single sample in a study of blood T cell repertoires in COVID-19. Some clones are missing from TCRdb's copy, which holds only in-frame ones; the method was immunoSEQ multiplex PCR. The sample records fewer than 65,000 clones, about four fifths being singletons. What was sequenced was peripheral blood. Every receptor here comes from a human donor in a cohort sampled during active COVID-19. Each CDR3 is given with its conserved first and last residue. A D gene is named only where the DNA matches it firmly.

j_gene: TRBJ1-1; d_gene: TRBD1; v_gene: TRBV3-1/TRBV3-2; CDR3aa: CASSTGVHRAFF
j_gene: TRBJ2-2; d_gene: NA; v_gene: TRBV7-9; CDR3aa: CASSLISPRELFF
j_gene: TRBJ1-1; d_gene: NA; v_gene: TRBV6-6; CDR3aa: CASRTTEGMGTEAFF
j_gene: TRBJ1-2; d_gene: TRBD1; v_gene: TRBV4-1; CDR3aa: CASVYRGKYGYTF
j_gene: TRBJ2-1; d_gene: TRBD2; v_gene: TRBV7-2; CDR3aa: CASSLIAGDNEQFF
j_gene: TRBJ1-1; d_gene: NA; v_gene: TRBV7-3; CDR3aa: CASSPNLNTEAFF
j_gene: TRBJ2-7; d_gene: TRBD1; v_gene: TRBV15; CDR3aa: CATSRVRDRAYEQYF
j_gene: TRBJ1-4; d_gene: NA; v_gene: TRBV7-9; CDR3aa: CASSLVVSNEKLFF
j_gene: TRBJ2-6; d_gene: NA; v_gene: TRBV6-2/TRBV6-3; CDR3aa: CASSLLRSRLTGGANVLTF
j_gene: TRBJ1-2; d_gene: NA; v_gene: TRBV5-8; CDR3aa: CASSLSGPYGYTF
j_gene: TRBJ2-2; d_gene: TRBD2; v_gene: TRBV27; CDR3aa: CASSLDGIAGARVGELFF
j_gene: TRBJ2-1; d_gene: NA; v_gene: TRBV7-9; CDR3aa: CASSLTENNEQFF
j_gene: TRBJ2-7; d_gene: TRBD2; v_gene: TRBV2; CDR3aa: CASRRDGTSVYEQYF
j_gene: TRBJ2-1; d_gene: TRBD2; v_gene: TRBV3-1/TRBV3-2; CDR3aa: CASSQVAGRTSGRTSYNEQFF
j_gene: TRBJ2-3; d_gene: TRBD2; v_gene: TRBV10-3; CDR3aa: CAISAVAGSPDTQYF
j_gene: TRBJ2-2; d_gene: TRBD2; v_gene: TRBV18; CDR3aa: CASSSLGLAGADAGELFF
j_gene: TRBJ2-5; d_gene: NA; v_gene: TRBV19; CDR3aa: CASSIRFLETQYF
j_gene: TRBJ2-2; d_gene: TRBD2; v_gene: TRBV7-9; CDR3aa: CASSSWTSGKGGELFF
j_gene: TRBJ2-2; d_gene: TRBD1; v_gene: TRBV27; CDR3aa: CASSRDRVTGELFF
j_gene: TRBJ1-2; d_gene: NA; v_gene: TRBV10-3; CDR3aa: CAISAGEGYTF
j_gene: TRBJ2-3; d_gene: TRBD2; v_gene: TRBV18; CDR3aa: CASSPASGGDTQYF
j_gene: TRBJ2-7; d_gene: TRBD1; v_gene: TRBV7-6; CDR3aa: CASSPRQGDLEQYF
j_gene: TRBJ2-7; d_gene: NA; v_gene: TRBV5-4; CDR3aa: CASSLGGRVYEQYF
j_gene: TRBJ1-1; d_gene: NA; v_gene: TRBV3-1/TRBV3-2; CDR3aa: CASSQERAVNTEAFF
j_gene: TRBJ1-4; d_gene: NA; v_gene: TRBV30; CDR3aa: CAWKGISSEKLFF
j_gene: TRBJ1-3; d_gene: NA; v_gene: TRBV7-2; CDR3aa: CASSLAVSFGNTIYF
j_gene: TRBJ2-7; d_gene: NA; v_gene: TRBV18; CDR3aa: CASSPPGGTSYEQYF
j_gene: TRBJ1-1; d_gene: TRBD1; v_gene: TRBV6-5; CDR3aa: CASSYRRGRTEAFF
j_gene: TRBJ2-2; d_gene: TRBD2; v_gene: TRBV20-1; CDR3aa: CSASYGAGVYTGELFF
j_gene: TRBJ2-7; d_gene: NA; v_gene: TRBV3-1/TRBV3-2; CDR3aa: CASSQGGYEQYF
j_gene: TRBJ2-1; d_gene: TRBD2; v_gene: TRBV9; CDR3aa: CASSVVPLAGVGIYEQFF
j_gene: TRBJ2-7; d_gene: NA; v_gene: TRBV7-9; CDR3aa: CASSLSSGFNEQYF
j_gene: TRBJ1-2; d_gene: NA; v_gene: TRBV27; CDR3aa: CASSQTQNAGYTF
j_gene: TRBJ1-1; d_gene: NA; v_gene: TRBV5-1; CDR3aa: CASSSQGIDTEAFF
j_gene: TRBJ2-3; d_gene: NA; v_gene: TRBV5-1; CDR3aa: CASSLNGGTDTQYF
j_gene: TRBJ1-1; d_gene: NA; v_gene: TRBV3-1/TRBV3-2; CDR3aa: CASSRGSMNTEAFF
j_gene: TRBJ2-7; d_gene: NA; v_gene: TRBV4-1; CDR3aa: CASSQERARFYEQYF
j_gene: TRBJ1-5; d_gene: TRBD1; v_gene: TRBV5-1; CDR3aa: CASSQDRGSQPQHF
j_gene: TRBJ1-5; d_gene: TRBD1; v_gene: TRBV30; CDR3aa: CAWSVGQGTNQPQHF
j_gene: TRBJ2-5; d_gene: TRBD2; v_gene: TRBV14; CDR3aa: CASSKGLADHQETQYF
j_gene: TRBJ1-6; d_gene: NA; v_gene: TRBV5-1; CDR3aa: CASSPRKADSPLHF
j_gene: TRBJ1-4; d_gene: NA; v_gene: TRBV7-8; CDR3aa: CASSESTNEKLFF
j_gene: TRBJ2-7; d_gene: TRBD1; v_gene: TRBV5-1; CDR3aa: CASSLGGGRSSYEQYF
j_gene: TRBJ1-5; d_gene: NA; v_gene: TRBV15; CDR3aa: CATSSGHSNQPQHF
j_gene: TRBJ2-3; d_gene: NA; v_gene: TRBV11-2; CDR3aa: CASSLRRASTDTQYF
j_gene: TRBJ1-4; d_gene: NA; v_gene: TRBV18; CDR3aa: CASSPSTGTNEKLFF
j_gene: TRBJ1-5; d_gene: TRBD1; v_gene: TRBV18; CDR3aa: CASSPGQANNQPQHF
j_gene: TRBJ2-5; d_gene: NA; v_gene: TRBV2; CDR3aa: CASSTGLPVGETQYF
j_gene: TRBJ1-6; d_gene: NA; v_gene: TRBV5-1; CDR3aa: CASSLVQVPIGSPLHF
j_gene: TRBJ1-1; d_gene: NA; v_gene: TRBV28; CDR3aa: CASSSFNTEAFF
j_gene: TRBJ1-6; d_gene: TRBD1; v_gene: TRBV7-9; CDR3aa: CASRPGTGGNSPLHF